What follows are 4 T cell receptor beta chains derived from one specimen sequenced in a study of cytomegalovirus exposure and HLA in healthy donors. Clones were sequenced by immunoSEQ multiplex PCR, and TCRdb holds only the in-frame ones, with some missing. The repertoire holds around 70,000 clones, with approximately 95% as singletons. Sequencing was done on a sample of PBMCs. The receptors were sampled from a man aged 18-30 years in good health and CMV-seropositive.

This clone was recorded once. The chain has TRBV11-2 and TRBJ1-4; a possible D gene is TRBD1 (6 bases). V dropped 9 bases and J dropped 8 bases, with 16 bases sitting between them. This CDR3 comprises 13 residues. Per the germline V gene, CDR1 is SGHAT and CDR2 is FQNNGV. CDR3 coding DNA: TGTGCCAGTCGGGGGGGGCGCCTAGAAAAACTGTTTTTT. It specifies CASRGGRLEKLFF.

This clone turned up a few times. This chain links TRBV18 with TRBJ2-3; the match to TRBD1 covers 12 bases. CDR1 and CDR2 (germline): KGHSH, LQKENI. Germline trimming cut 3 bases from V and 6 bases from J; bases unmatched to any gene: 7. The CDR3 covers 16 residues. DNA of the CDR3: TGTGCCAGCTCACCGACCGGGACAGGGGGCTGGGATACGCAGTATTTT. Translation gives CASSPTGTGGWDTQYF.

The chain carries TRBV7-2 and TRBJ1-1; D may be TRBD1 (5 bases). There are 13 residues in the CDR3. V was cut by 4 bases and J by 10 bases, with 16 bases left in between. Germline V CDR1 and CDR2: SGHTA, FQGNSA. The CDR3 is CASSYPWPRVAFF. CDR3 DNA sequence: TGTGCCAGCAGCTACCCCTGGCCCAGGGTAGCTTTCTTT.

This clone was detected once. V gene TRBV7-9 combines with J gene TRBJ2-7; possibly TRBD1 for D (6 bases). V was pared by 6 bases and J by 3 bases, with 12 bases between. Per germline, CDR1 SEHNR and CDR2 FQNEAQ (reference sequence). CDR3 length: 13 amino acids. CDR3 nucleotides: TGTGCCAGCAGTCCTACAGGGAACTACGAGCAGTACTTC. It yields the protein CASSPTGNYEQYF.